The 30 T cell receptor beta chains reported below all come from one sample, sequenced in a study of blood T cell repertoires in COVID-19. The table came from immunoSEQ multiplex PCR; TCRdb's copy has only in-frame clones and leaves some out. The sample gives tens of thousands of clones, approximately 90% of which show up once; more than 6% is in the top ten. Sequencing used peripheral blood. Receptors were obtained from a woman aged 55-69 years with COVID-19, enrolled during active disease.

The CDR3 sequence: CAWSASASLRYTF. In DNA form, the CDR3 reads TGTGCCTGGAGTGCCAGCGCGTCCCTACGTTACACCTTC. The V gene is TRBV30, the J gene TRBJ1-2; D remains unclear. CDR1 GTSNPN and CDR2 SVGIG come from the germline V gene (reference sequence). The CDR3 is 13 residues long. The V end lost 1 base, the J end lost 11 bases, and 17 bases lay between the germline ends. Combining the CDR3 with reference TRBV30 and TRBJ1-2 gives the whole variable domain SQTIHQWPATLVQPVGSPLSLECTVEGTSNPNLYWYRQAAGRGLQLLFYSVGIGQISSEVPQNLSASRPQDRQFILSSKKLLLSDSGFYLCAWSASASLRYTFGSGTRLTVV.

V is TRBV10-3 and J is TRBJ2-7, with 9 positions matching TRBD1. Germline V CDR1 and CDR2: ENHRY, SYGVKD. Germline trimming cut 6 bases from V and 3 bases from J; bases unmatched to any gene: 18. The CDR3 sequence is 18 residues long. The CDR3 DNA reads TGTGCCATCAGGCGACAGGGGGAGGCTGGGGCCGTATACTACGAGCAGTACTTC. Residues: CAIRRQGEAGAVYYEQYF.

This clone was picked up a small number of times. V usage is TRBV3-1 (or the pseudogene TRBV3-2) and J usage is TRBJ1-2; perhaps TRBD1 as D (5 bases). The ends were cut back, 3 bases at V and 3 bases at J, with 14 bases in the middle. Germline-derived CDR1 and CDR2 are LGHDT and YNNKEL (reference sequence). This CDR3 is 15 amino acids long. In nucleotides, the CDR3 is TGTGCCAGCAGCCATTGGTCCGACAGATACTATGGCTACACCTTC. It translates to CASSHWSDRYYGYTF.

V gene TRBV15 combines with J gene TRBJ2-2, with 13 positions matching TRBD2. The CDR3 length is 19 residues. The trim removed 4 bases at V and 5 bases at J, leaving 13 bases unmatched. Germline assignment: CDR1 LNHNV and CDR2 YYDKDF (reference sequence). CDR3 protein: CATSTTGLAGVRGTGELFF. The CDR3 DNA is TGTGCCACCAGCACCACCGGACTAGCGGGAGTTCGTGGGACCGGGGAGCTGTTTTTT.

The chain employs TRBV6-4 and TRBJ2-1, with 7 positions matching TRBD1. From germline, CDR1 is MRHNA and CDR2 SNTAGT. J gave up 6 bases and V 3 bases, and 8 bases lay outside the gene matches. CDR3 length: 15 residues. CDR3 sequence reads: CASSESTGVLNEQFF. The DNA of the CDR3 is TGTGCCAGCAGTGAGAGTACAGGGGTACTCAATGAGCAGTTCTTC.

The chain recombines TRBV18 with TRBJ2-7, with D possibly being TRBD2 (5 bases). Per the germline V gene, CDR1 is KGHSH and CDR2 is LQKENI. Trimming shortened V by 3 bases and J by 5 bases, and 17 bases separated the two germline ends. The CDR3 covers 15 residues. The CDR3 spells CASSPRRLTPHEQYF. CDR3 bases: TGTGCCAGCTCACCGCGGAGGTTGACGCCCCACGAGCAGTACTTC.

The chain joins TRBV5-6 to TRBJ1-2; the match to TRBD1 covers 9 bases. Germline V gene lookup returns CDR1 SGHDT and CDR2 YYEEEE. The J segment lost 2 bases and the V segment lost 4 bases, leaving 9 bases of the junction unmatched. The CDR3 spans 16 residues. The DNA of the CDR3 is TGTGCCAGCAGCCGACCCCCCGGGACAGGGAACTATGGCTACACCTTC. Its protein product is CASSRPPGTGNYGYTF.

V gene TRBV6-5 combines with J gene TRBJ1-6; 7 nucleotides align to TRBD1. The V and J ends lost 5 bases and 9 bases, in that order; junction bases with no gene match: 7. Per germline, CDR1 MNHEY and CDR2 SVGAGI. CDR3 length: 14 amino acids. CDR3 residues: CASSTGTGVSPLHF. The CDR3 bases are TGTGCCAGCAGTACGGGAACAGGGGTTTCACCCCTCCACTTT.

The CDR3 DNA sequence: TGTGCCAGCAGTTTAAAGGGGGGGAGATATGGCTACACCTTC. Its protein product is CASSLKGGRYGYTF. This rearrangement joins TRBV27 to TRBJ1-2; maybe TRBD1 (6 bases). In germline, CDR1 is MNHEY, CDR2 SMNVEV (reference sequence). The CDR3 has 14 amino acids. V was trimmed by 2 bases and J by 5 bases, leaving 12 bases between them.

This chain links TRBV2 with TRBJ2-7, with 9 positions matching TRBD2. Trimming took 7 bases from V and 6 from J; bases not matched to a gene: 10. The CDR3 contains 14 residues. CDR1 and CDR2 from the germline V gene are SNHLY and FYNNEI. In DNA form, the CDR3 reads TGTGCCAGCACTGGACGCGGGAGGGAAGCCGAGCAGTACTTC. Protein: CASTGRGREAEQYF.

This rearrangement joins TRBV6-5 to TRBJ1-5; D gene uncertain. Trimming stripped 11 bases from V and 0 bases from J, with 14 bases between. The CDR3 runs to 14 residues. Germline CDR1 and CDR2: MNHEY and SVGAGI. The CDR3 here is CACVQSISNQPQHF. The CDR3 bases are TGTGCCTGTGTTCAGTCAATTAGCAATCAGCCCCAGCATTTT.

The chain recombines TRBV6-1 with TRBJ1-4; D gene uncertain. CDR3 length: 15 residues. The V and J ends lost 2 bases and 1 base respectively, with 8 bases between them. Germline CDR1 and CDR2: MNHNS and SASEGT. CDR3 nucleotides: TGTGCCAGCAGTGAATGGGCGGGAACTAATGAAAAACTGTTTTTT. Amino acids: CASSEWAGTNEKLFF.

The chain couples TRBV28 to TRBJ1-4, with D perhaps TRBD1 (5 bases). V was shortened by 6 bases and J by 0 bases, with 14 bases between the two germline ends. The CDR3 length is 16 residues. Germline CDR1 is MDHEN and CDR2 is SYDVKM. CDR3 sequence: CASSPDSLATNEKLFF. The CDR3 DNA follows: TGTGCCAGCAGCCCAGACAGTCTTGCAACTAATGAAAAACTGTTTTTT.

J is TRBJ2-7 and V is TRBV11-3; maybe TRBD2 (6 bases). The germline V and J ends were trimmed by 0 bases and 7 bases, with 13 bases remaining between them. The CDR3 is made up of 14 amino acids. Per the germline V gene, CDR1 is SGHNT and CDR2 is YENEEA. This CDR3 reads CASSLEGLSGEQYF. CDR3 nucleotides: TGTGCCAGCAGCTTAGAGGGACTCTCAGGGGAGCAGTACTTC.

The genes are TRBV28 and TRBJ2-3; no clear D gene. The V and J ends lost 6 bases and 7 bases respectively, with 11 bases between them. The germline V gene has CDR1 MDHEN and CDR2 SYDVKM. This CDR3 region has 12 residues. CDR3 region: CASSPPTHTQYF. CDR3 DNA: TGTGCCAGCAGCCCCCCAACTCATACGCAGTATTTT.

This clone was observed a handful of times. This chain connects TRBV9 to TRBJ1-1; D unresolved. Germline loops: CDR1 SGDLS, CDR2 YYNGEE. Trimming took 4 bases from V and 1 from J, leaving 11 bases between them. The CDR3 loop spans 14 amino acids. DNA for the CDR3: TGTGCCAGCAGCCAAGCGCAGAAGAACACTGAAGCTTTCTTT. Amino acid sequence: CASSQAQKNTEAFF.

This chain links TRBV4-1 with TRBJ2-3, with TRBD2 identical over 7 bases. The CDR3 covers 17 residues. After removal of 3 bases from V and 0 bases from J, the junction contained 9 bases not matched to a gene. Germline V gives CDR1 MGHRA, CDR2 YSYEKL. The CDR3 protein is CASSHPRGGSSTDTQYF. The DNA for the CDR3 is TGCGCCAGCAGCCACCCCCGGGGAGGGTCTAGCACAGATACGCAGTATTTT.

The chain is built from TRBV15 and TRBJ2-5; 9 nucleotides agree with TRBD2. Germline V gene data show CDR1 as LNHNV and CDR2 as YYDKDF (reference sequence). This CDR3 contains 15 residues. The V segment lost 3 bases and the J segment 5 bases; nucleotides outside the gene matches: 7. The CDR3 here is CATSRLASGKETQYF. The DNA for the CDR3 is TGTGCCACCAGCAGGTTGGCTAGCGGGAAGGAGACCCAGTACTTC.

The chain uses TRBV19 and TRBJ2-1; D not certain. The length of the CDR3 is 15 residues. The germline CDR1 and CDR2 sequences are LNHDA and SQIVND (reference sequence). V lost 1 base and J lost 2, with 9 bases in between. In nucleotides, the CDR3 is TGTGCCAGTAGTATAGGTCTAGTCCCCTACAATGAGCAGTTCTTC. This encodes CASSIGLVPYNEQFF.

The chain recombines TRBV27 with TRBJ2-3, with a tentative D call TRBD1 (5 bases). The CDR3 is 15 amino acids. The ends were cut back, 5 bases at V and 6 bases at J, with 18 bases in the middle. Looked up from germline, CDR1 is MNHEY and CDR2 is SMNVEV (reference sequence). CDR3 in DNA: TGTGCCAGCAGTCTAAATTACAGGCATCTGGATACGCAGTATTTT. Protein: CASSLNYRHLDTQYF.

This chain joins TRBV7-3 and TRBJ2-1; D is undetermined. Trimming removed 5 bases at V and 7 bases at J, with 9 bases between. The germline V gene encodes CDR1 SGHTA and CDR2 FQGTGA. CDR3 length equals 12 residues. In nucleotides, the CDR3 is TGTGCCAGCAGCCGAGACGGGAATGAGCAGTTCTTC. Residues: CASSRDGNEQFF.

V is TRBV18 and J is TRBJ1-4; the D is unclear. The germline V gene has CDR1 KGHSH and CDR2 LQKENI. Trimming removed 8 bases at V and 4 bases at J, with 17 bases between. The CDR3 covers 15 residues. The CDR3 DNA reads TGTGCCAGCCGCGCTGAACAGACCTATAATGAAAAACTGTTTTTT. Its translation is CASRAEQTYNEKLFF.

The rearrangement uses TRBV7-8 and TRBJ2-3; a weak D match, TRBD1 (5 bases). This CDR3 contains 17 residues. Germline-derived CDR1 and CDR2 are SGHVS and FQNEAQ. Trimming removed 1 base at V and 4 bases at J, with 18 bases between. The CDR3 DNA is TGTGCCAGCAGCTTAGTGGGGTGGGCCAGGGCCGCAGATACGCAGTATTTT. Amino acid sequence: CASSLVGWARAADTQYF.

CDR3 sequence: CSASRGTGSFGGYTF. The CDR3 nucleotides read TGCAGTGCTAGTAGGGGGACAGGGTCATTTGGAGGCTACACCTTC. V and J are TRBV20-1 and TRBJ1-2; 9 nucleotides agree with TRBD1. V shed 3 bases and J 8 bases; nucleotides not matched to a gene: 13. This CDR3 comprises 15 residues. CDR1 DFQATT and CDR2 SNEGSKA come from the germline V gene (reference sequence).

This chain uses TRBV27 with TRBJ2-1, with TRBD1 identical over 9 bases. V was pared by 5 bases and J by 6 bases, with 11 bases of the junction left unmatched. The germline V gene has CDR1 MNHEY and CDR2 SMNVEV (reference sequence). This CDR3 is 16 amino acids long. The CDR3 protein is CASSRSGTGRGNEQFF. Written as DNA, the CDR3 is TGTGCCAGCAGTCGGTCCGGGACAGGGAGGGGCAATGAGCAGTTCTTC.

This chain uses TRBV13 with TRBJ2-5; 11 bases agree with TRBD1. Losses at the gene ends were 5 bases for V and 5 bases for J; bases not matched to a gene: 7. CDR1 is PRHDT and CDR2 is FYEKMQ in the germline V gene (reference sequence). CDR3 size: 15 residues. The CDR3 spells CASSTGTGGFETQYF. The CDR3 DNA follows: TGTGCCAGCAGCACCGGGACAGGGGGATTCGAGACCCAGTACTTC.

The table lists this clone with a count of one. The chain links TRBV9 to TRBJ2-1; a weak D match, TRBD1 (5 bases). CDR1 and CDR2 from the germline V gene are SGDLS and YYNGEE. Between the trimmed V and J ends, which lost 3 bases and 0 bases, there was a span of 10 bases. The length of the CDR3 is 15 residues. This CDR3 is CASSGQGSSYNEQFF. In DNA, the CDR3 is TGTGCCAGCAGCGGGCAGGGAAGCTCCTACAATGAGCAGTTCTTC.

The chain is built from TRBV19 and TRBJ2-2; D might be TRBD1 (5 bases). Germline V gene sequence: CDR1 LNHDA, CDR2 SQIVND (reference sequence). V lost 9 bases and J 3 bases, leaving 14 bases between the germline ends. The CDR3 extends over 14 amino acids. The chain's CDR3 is CASKFQGYTGELFF. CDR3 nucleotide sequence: TGTGCCAGCAAATTTCAGGGATACACCGGGGAGCTGTTTTTT. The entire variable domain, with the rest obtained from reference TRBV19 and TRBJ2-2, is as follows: DGGITQSPKYLFRKEGQNVTLSCEQNLNHDAMYWYRQDPGQGLRLIYYSQIVNDFQKGDIAEGYSVSREKKESFPLTVTSAQKNPTAFYLCASKFQGYTGELFFGEGSRLTVL.

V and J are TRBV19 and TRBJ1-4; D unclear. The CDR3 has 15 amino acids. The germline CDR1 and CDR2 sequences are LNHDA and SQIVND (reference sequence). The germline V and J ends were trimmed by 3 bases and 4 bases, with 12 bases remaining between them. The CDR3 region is CASSIGGKRNEKLFF. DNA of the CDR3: TGTGCCAGTAGTATCGGCGGAAAACGTAATGAAAAACTGTTTTTT.

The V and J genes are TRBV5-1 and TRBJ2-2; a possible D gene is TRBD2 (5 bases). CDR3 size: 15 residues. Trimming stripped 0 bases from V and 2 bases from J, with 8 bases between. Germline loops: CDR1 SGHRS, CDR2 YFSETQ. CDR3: CASSLVLGNTGELFF. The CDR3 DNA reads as TGCGCCAGCAGCTTGGTACTAGGAAACACCGGGGAGCTGTTTTTT.